The text below deals with one T cell receptor (beta chain). CDR1 MNHEY and CDR2 SMNVEV come from the germline V gene (reference sequence). The CDR3 length is 16 residues. Trimming removed 2 bases from V and 2 bases from J; junction bases left unmatched: 9. This sample stems from a study of cytomegalovirus exposure and HLA in healthy donors. With 60 Vbeta and 13 Jbeta primers, the PCR was carried out. The data were produced by immunoSEQ multiplex PCR, yet TCRdb's version contains in-frame clones alone and is incomplete. The sample lists 60,000 to 100,000 clones, under 80% seen once, with less than 7% in the top ten.

The sample comprised PBMCs. This chain joins TRBV27 and TRBJ2-7, with 7 bases matching TRBD2. The receptor was isolated from a male donor in good health and CMV-seropositive. The CDR3 coding sequence is TGTGCCAGCAGTTTAAGGACTAGTCTTACTACCTACGAGCAGTACTTC. It codes for CASSLRTSLTTYEQYF.